The rows below give T cell receptor beta chains drawn from one sample of a study of T cells in pancreatic ductal adenocarcinoma. TCRdb's copy holds only in-frame clones and misses some; the assay was immunoSEQ multiplex PCR. The sample records approximately 97,000 clones, about 95% being singletons. Input material: PBMCs. The receptors derive from a human donor with pancreatic ductal adenocarcinoma. Each CDR3 is given with its conserved first and last residue. Fields, in order: V gene, clone size, J gene, D gene, CDR3 protein, CDR3 DNA. D genes are given only for firm matches. Not all rows give a size; the values are once, few, many and, for expanded clones, a class.

v_call: TRBV5-5; clone_size: -; j_call: TRBJ2-3; d_call: TRBD2; cdr3_aa: CASSLVGTNTDTQYF; cdr3_nt: TGTGCCAGCAGCTTGGTCGGGACTAACACAGATACGCAGTATTTT
v_call: TRBV7-3; clone_size: -; j_call: TRBJ1-1; d_call: -; cdr3_aa: CASSLFGNTEAFF; cdr3_nt: TGTGCCAGCAGCTTGTTCGGGAACACTGAAGCTTTCTTT
v_call: TRBV11-2; clone_size: -; j_call: TRBJ2-7; d_call: -; cdr3_aa: CASSLYPSGSSYEQYF; cdr3_nt: TGTGCCAGCAGCTTGTATCCCAGTGGCAGCTCCTACGAGCAGTACTTC
v_call: TRBV10-3; clone_size: -; j_call: TRBJ2-7; d_call: TRBD2; cdr3_aa: CAIRGGSGDEQYF; cdr3_nt: TGTGCCATCAGGGGAGGTAGCGGGGACGAGCAGTACTTC
v_call: TRBV5-5; clone_size: -; j_call: TRBJ1-4; d_call: TRBD1; cdr3_aa: CASSFPQQGVEKLFF; cdr3_nt: TGTGCCAGCAGCTTTCCCCAACAGGGGGTCGAAAAACTGTTTTTT
v_call: TRBV28; clone_size: -; j_call: TRBJ2-7; d_call: -; cdr3_aa: CASSLLYDSRQYF; cdr3_nt: TGTGCCAGCAGTTTATTGTATGACAGTCGGCAGTACTTC
v_call: TRBV18; clone_size: -; j_call: TRBJ2-7; d_call: -; cdr3_aa: CASSPPVPEYEQYF; cdr3_nt: TGTGCCAGCTCACCGCCTGTACCGGAGTACGAGCAGTACTTC
v_call: TRBV28; clone_size: -; j_call: TRBJ2-1; d_call: TRBD1; cdr3_aa: CASRWTGGRNEQFF; cdr3_nt: TGTGCCAGCAGATGGACAGGGGGCCGAAATGAGCAGTTCTTC
v_call: TRBV11-2; clone_size: -; j_call: TRBJ2-7; d_call: -; cdr3_aa: CASKTTANSYEQYF; cdr3_nt: TGTGCCAGCAAGACGACAGCCAACTCCTACGAGCAGTACTTC
v_call: TRBV5-4; clone_size: -; j_call: TRBJ2-1; d_call: -; cdr3_aa: CASSLVGSDEQFF; cdr3_nt: TGTGCCAGCAGCTTGGTAGGGAGTGATGAGCAGTTCTTC
v_call: TRBV28; clone_size: -; j_call: TRBJ2-7; d_call: TRBD1; cdr3_aa: CASSSGQGPFAGSYEQYF; cdr3_nt: TGTGCCAGCAGTTCGGGACAGGGGCCGTTTGCTGGGTCCTACGAGCAGTACTTC
v_call: TRBV6-1; clone_size: -; j_call: TRBJ2-6; d_call: -; cdr3_aa: CASRSGASGANVLTF; cdr3_nt: TGTGCCAGCCGAAGTGGGGCTAGTGGGGCCAACGTCCTGACTTTC
v_call: TRBV27; clone_size: -; j_call: TRBJ1-4; d_call: TRBD1; cdr3_aa: CASRLQGAYDEKLFF; cdr3_nt: TGTGCCAGCAGACTACAGGGGGCTTATGATGAAAAACTGTTTTTT
v_call: TRBV28; clone_size: -; j_call: TRBJ1-5; d_call: -; cdr3_aa: CASSLASQVLFLF; cdr3_nt: TGTGCCAGCAGTTTAGCCAGTCAGGTTTTATTTTTGTTT
v_call: TRBV15; clone_size: -; j_call: TRBJ2-5; d_call: TRBD2; cdr3_aa: CATSPTGGAQETQYF; cdr3_nt: TGTGCCACCAGCCCGACGGGAGGCGCCCAAGAGACCCAGTACTTC
v_call: TRBV20-1; clone_size: -; j_call: TRBJ2-7; d_call: TRBD2; cdr3_aa: CSATGTSGQYF; cdr3_nt: TGCAGTGCTACCGGGACTAGCGGGCAGTACTTC
v_call: TRBV5-1; clone_size: -; j_call: TRBJ2-5; d_call: TRBD1; cdr3_aa: CASSLGQGQETQYF; cdr3_nt: TGCGCCAGCAGCTTGGGACAGGGTCAAGAGACCCAGTACTTC
v_call: TRBV5-5; clone_size: -; j_call: TRBJ2-3; d_call: -; cdr3_aa: CASSSPGTYTDTQYF; cdr3_nt: TGTGCCAGCAGCTCCCCCGGGACTTACACAGATACGCAGTATTTT
v_call: TRBV28; clone_size: -; j_call: TRBJ1-5; d_call: -; cdr3_aa: CASRGSSLWEPQHF; cdr3_nt: TGTGCCAGCAGGGGGAGTTCACTTTGGGAGCCCCAGCATTTT
v_call: TRBV6-1; clone_size: -; j_call: TRBJ2-1; d_call: TRBD2; cdr3_aa: CASSEVAGEDNEQFF; cdr3_nt: TGTGCCAGCAGTGAAGTAGCGGGAGAGGACAATGAGCAGTTCTTC
v_call: TRBV18; clone_size: -; j_call: TRBJ2-4; d_call: TRBD2; cdr3_aa: CASSPREGAKNIQYF; cdr3_nt: TGTGCCAGCTCACCAAGGGAGGGTGCCAAAAACATTCAGTACTTC
v_call: TRBV18; clone_size: -; j_call: TRBJ1-4; d_call: TRBD1; cdr3_aa: CASSPTPGQGTEKLFF; cdr3_nt: TGTGCCAGCTCACCAACTCCGGGACAGGGAACCGAAAAACTGTTTTTT
v_call: TRBV10-3; clone_size: -; j_call: TRBJ2-7; d_call: -; cdr3_aa: CAISESWQDYEQYF; cdr3_nt: TGTGCCATCAGTGAGTCGTGGCAGGACTACGAGCAGTACTTC
v_call: TRBV11-2; clone_size: -; j_call: TRBJ2-5; d_call: TRBD1; cdr3_aa: CASSSTTGEGETQYF; cdr3_nt: TGTGCCAGCAGCTCGACGACAGGGGAAGGTGAGACCCAGTACTTC
v_call: TRBV5-4; clone_size: -; j_call: TRBJ2-7; d_call: TRBD1; cdr3_aa: CASSLGTGLSYEQYF; cdr3_nt: TGTGCCAGCAGCTTGGGGACAGGGCTATCCTACGAGCAGTACTTC
v_call: TRBV6-5; clone_size: -; j_call: TRBJ1-3; d_call: -; cdr3_aa: CASGGGAGNTIYF; cdr3_nt: TGTGCCAGCGGAGGGGGGGCTGGAAACACCATATATTTT
v_call: TRBV19; clone_size: once; j_call: TRBJ2-6; d_call: -; cdr3_aa: CASSISSGSGANVLTF; cdr3_nt: TGTGCCAGTAGCATTTCCTCAGGCTCTGGGGCCAACGTCCTGACTTTC
v_call: TRBV27; clone_size: -; j_call: TRBJ2-2; d_call: TRBD2; cdr3_aa: CASAGALGLAGVDGELFF; cdr3_nt: TGTGCCAGCGCAGGAGCCTTAGGGCTAGCGGGAGTTGACGGGGAGCTGTTTTTT
v_call: TRBV28; clone_size: -; j_call: TRBJ2-2; d_call: TRBD2; cdr3_aa: CASSFGLAGQLNTGELFF; cdr3_nt: TGTGCCAGCAGTTTCGGACTAGCGGGACAATTGAACACCGGGGAGCTGTTTTTT
v_call: TRBV6-1; clone_size: -; j_call: TRBJ1-2; d_call: -; cdr3_aa: CASSEAGPVYGYTF; cdr3_nt: TGTGCCAGCAGTGAAGCGGGGCCGGTCTATGGCTACACCTTC
v_call: TRBV19; clone_size: -; j_call: TRBJ2-1; d_call: TRBD2; cdr3_aa: CASNRDYSYNEQFF; cdr3_nt: TGTGCCAGCAACCGGGACTACTCCTACAATGAGCAGTTCTTC
v_call: TRBV7-9; clone_size: -; j_call: TRBJ2-3; d_call: TRBD1; cdr3_aa: CASSRDRTTDTQYF; cdr3_nt: TGTGCCAGCAGCCGGGACAGAACCACAGATACGCAGTATTTT
v_call: TRBV9; clone_size: -; j_call: TRBJ2-5; d_call: -; cdr3_aa: CASSTPGGLETQYF; cdr3_nt: TGTGCCAGCAGCACCCCAGGGGGGCTAGAGACCCAGTACTTC
v_call: TRBV30; clone_size: -; j_call: TRBJ2-3; d_call: TRBD2; cdr3_aa: CAVQGEGRADTQYF; cdr3_nt: TGTGCGGTCCAAGGGGAGGGCCGCGCAGATACGCAGTATTTT
v_call: TRBV27; clone_size: -; j_call: TRBJ1-1; d_call: -; cdr3_aa: CASSPGDKATEAFF; cdr3_nt: TGTGCCAGCAGTCCGGGAGACAAAGCCACTGAAGCTTTCTTT
v_call: TRBV5-4; clone_size: once; j_call: TRBJ2-7; d_call: -; cdr3_aa: CASSWGGNYEQYF; cdr3_nt: TGTGCCAGCAGCTGGGGCGGGAATTACGAGCAGTACTTC
v_call: TRBV11-2; clone_size: -; j_call: TRBJ2-7; d_call: -; cdr3_aa: CASSHTRTRLFYEQYF; cdr3_nt: TGTGCCAGCAGTCACACCCGGACACGGCTCTTTTACGAGCAGTACTTC
v_call: TRBV7-9; clone_size: -; j_call: TRBJ2-3; d_call: -; cdr3_aa: CASSLYTDTQYF; cdr3_nt: TGTGCCAGCAGCCTGTACACAGATACGCAGTATTTT
v_call: TRBV18; clone_size: once; j_call: TRBJ2-1; d_call: -; cdr3_aa: CASSPASGVNNEQFF; cdr3_nt: TGTGCCAGCTCACCAGCCTCCGGGGTCAACAATGAGCAGTTCTTC
v_call: TRBV27; clone_size: -; j_call: TRBJ2-3; d_call: -; cdr3_aa: CASSLQGGGTDTQYF; cdr3_nt: TGTGCCAGCAGTTTACAGGGGGGAGGCACAGATACGCAGTATTTT
v_call: TRBV9; clone_size: -; j_call: TRBJ2-7; d_call: TRBD1; cdr3_aa: CASSRQGDSYEQYF; cdr3_nt: TGTGCCAGCAGTAGACAGGGAGATTCCTACGAGCAGTACTTC
v_call: TRBV13; clone_size: -; j_call: TRBJ2-7; d_call: TRBD1; cdr3_aa: CASSWGLGGQGYEQYF; cdr3_nt: TGTGCCAGCAGTTGGGGGCTGGGTGGACAGGGCTACGAGCAGTACTTC
v_call: TRBV5-1; clone_size: -; j_call: TRBJ2-4; d_call: TRBD2; cdr3_aa: CASSWGEGGGKNIQYF; cdr3_nt: TGCGCCAGCAGCTGGGGGGAGGGTGGTGGCAAAAACATTCAGTACTTC
v_call: TRBV6-6; clone_size: -; j_call: TRBJ2-3; d_call: TRBD2; cdr3_aa: CASSYSAGFGDTQYF; cdr3_nt: TGTGCCAGCAGTTACTCAGCGGGGTTTGGAGATACGCAGTATTTT
v_call: TRBV6-1; clone_size: -; j_call: TRBJ2-7; d_call: TRBD2; cdr3_aa: CASSEVTSGRGEQYF; cdr3_nt: TGTGCCAGCAGTGAAGTGACTAGCGGGAGGGGCGAGCAGTACTTC
v_call: TRBV5-1; clone_size: -; j_call: TRBJ2-6; d_call: -; cdr3_aa: CASSTNPTAGANVLTF; cdr3_nt: TGCGCCAGCAGCACTAACCCCACCGCTGGGGCCAACGTCCTGACTTTC